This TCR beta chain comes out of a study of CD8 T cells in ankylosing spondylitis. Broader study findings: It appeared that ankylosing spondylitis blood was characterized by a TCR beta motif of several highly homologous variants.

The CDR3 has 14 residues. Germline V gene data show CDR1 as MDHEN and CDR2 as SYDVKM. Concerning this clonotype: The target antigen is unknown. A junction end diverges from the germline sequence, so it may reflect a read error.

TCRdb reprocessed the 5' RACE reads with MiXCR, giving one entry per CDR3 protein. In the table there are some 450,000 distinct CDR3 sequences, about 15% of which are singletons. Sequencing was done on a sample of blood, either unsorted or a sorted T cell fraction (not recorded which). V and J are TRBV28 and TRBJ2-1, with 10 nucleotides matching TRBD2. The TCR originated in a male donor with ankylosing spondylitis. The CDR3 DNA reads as TGTGCTAGCAAAGCGGGAGGGTTCTACAATGAGCAGTTCTTC. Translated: CASKAGGFYNEQFF.